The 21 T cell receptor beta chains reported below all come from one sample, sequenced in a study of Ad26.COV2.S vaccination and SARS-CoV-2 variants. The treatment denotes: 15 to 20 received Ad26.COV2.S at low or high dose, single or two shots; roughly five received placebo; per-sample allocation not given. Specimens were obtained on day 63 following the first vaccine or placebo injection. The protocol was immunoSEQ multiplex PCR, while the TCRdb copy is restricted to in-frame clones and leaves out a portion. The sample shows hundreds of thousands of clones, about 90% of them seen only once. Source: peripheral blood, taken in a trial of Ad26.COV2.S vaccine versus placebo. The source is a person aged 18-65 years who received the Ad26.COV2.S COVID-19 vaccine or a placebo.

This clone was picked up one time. The CDR3 here is CAALAKNIQYF. The DNA of the CDR3 is TGTGCGGCCCTAGCCAAAAACATTCAGTACTTC. The chain has TRBV2 and TRBJ2-4; D unclear. CDR3 size: 11 residues. The germline V gene encodes CDR1 SNHLY and CDR2 FYNNEI.

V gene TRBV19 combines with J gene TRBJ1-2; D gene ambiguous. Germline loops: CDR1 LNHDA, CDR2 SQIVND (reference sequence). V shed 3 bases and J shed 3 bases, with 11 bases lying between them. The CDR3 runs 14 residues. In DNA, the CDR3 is TGTGCCAGTAGTATCTTACTTGGGGACTATGGCTACACCTTC. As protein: CASSILLGDYGYTF.

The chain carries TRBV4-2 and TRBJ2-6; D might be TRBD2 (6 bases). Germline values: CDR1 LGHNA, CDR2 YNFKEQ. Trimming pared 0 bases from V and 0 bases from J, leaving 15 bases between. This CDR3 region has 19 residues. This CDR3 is CASSQDWGVLLSGANVLTF. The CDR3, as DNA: TGTGCCAGCAGCCAAGATTGGGGGGTCCTACTCTCTGGGGCCAACGTCCTGACTTTC.

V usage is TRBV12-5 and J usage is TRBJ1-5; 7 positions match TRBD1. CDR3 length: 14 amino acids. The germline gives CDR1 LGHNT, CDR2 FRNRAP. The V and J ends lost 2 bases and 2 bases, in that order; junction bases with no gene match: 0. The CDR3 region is CASGLTGGNQPQHF. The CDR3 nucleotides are TGTGCTAGTGGTTTGACAGGGGGCAATCAGCCCCAGCATTTT.

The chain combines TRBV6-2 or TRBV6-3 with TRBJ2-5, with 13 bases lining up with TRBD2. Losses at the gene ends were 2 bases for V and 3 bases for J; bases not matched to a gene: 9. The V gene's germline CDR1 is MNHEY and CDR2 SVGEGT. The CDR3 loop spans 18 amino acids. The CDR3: CASSYATSGGPNKETQYF. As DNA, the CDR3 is TGTGCCAGCAGTTACGCGACTAGCGGGGGGCCGAATAAAGAGACCCAGTACTTC.

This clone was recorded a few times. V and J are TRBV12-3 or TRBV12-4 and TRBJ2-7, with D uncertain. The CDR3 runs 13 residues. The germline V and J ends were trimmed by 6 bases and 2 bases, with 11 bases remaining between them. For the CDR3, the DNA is TGTGCCAGCAGACCCTCGGCGACCTACGAGCAGTACTTC. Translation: CASRPSATYEQYF.

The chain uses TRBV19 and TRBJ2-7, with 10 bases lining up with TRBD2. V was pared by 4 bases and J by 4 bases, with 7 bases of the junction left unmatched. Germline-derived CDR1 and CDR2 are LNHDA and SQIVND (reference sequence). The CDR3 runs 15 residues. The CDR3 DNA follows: TGTGCCAGTAGTACCCTAGCGGGAGCCGGGTACGAGCAGTACTTC. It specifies CASSTLAGAGYEQYF.

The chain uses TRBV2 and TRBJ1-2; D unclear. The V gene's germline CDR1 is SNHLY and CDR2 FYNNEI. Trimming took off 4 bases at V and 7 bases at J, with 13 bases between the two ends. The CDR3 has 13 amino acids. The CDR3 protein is CASSGLGGGGYTF. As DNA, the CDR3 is TGTGCCAGCAGTGGGTTAGGCGGAGGTGGCTACACCTTC.

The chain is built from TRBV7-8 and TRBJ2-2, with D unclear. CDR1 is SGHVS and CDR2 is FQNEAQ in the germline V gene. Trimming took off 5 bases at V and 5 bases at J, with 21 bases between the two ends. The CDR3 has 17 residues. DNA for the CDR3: TGTGCCAGCAGCCTTTTGGACCTCACATTCCCTACCGGGGAGCTGTTTTTT. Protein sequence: CASSLLDLTFPTGELFF.

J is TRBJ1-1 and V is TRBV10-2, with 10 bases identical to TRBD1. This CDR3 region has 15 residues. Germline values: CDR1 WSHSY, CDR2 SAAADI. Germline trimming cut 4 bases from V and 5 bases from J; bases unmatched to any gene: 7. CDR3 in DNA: TGCGCCAGCAGTGTCGCGACAGGGGGCTATACTGAAGCTTTCTTT. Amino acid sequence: CASSVATGGYTEAFF.

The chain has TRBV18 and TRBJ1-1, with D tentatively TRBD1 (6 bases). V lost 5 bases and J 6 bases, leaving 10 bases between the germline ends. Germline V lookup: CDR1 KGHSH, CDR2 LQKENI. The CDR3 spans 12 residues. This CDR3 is CASSSTGSEAFF. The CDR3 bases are TGTGCCAGCTCATCGACAGGATCTGAAGCTTTCTTT.

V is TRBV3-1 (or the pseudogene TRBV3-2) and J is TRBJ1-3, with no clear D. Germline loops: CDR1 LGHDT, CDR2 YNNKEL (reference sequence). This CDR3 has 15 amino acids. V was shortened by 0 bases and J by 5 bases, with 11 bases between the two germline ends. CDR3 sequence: CASSQDSTDRNTIYF. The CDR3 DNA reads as TGTGCCAGCAGCCAAGATTCCACAGACCGAAACACCATATATTTT.

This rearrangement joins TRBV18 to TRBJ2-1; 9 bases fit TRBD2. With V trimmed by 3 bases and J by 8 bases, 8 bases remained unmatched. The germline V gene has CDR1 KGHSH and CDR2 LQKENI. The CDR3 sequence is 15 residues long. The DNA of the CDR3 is TGTGCCAGCTCACCTGAAGCGGGGGGTTTTTATGAGCAGTTCTTC. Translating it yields CASSPEAGGFYEQFF.

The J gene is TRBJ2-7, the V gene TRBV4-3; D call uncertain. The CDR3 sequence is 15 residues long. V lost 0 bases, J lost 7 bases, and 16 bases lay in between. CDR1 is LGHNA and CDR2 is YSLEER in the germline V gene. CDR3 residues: CASSQDPQVYVEQYF. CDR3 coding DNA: TGCGCCAGCAGCCAAGATCCACAAGTCTACGTGGAGCAGTACTTC.

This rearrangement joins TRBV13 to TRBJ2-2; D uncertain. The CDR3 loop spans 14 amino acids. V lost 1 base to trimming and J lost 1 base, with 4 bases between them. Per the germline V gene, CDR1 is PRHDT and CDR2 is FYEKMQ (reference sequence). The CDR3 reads CASSLAGNTGELFF. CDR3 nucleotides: TGTGCCAGCAGCTTAGCGGGGAACACCGGGGAGCTGTTTTTT.

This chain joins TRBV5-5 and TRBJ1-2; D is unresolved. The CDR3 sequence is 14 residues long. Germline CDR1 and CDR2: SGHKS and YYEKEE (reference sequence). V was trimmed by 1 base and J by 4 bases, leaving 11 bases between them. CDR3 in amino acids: CASSLYRPGYGYTF. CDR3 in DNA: TGTGCCAGCAGCTTGTACCGTCCCGGCTATGGCTACACCTTC.

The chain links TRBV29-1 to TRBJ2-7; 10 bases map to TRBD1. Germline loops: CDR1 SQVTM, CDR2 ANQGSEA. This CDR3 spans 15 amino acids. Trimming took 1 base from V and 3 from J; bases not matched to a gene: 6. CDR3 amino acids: CSVEGTGGDFYEQYF. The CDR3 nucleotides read TGCAGCGTTGAAGGGACAGGGGGAGACTTCTACGAGCAGTACTTC.

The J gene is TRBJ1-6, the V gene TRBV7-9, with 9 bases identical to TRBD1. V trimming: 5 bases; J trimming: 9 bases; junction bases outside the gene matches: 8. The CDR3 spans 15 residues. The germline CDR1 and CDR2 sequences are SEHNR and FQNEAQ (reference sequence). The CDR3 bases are TGTGCCAGCAGCGCCCCGGGACAGGGTACTTCACCCCTCCACTTT. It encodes CASSAPGQGTSPLHF.

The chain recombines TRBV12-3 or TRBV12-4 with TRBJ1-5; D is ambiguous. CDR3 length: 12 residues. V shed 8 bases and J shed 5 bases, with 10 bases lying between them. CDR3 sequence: CASALIDQPQHF. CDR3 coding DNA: TGTGCCAGCGCCTTGATCGATCAGCCCCAGCATTTT.

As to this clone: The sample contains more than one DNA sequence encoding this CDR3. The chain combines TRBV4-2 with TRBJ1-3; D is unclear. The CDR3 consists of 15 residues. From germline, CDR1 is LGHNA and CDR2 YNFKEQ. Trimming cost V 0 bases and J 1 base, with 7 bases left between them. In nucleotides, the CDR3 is TGTGCCAGCAGCCAAGACCGGGGATCTGGAAACACCATATATTTT. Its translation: CASSQDRGSGNTIYF.

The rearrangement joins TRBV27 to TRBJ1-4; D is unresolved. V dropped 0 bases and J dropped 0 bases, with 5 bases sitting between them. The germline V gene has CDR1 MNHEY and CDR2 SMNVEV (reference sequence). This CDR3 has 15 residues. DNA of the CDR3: TGTGCCAGCAGTTTATCCTTCGCAACTAATGAAAAACTGTTTTTT. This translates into CASSLSFATNEKLFF.